The present TCR beta chain was sequenced within a study of shared clonotypes between healthy human individuals. The test was conducted at deep level. Clones were sequenced by immunoSEQ multiplex PCR, and TCRdb holds only the in-frame ones, with some missing. The repertoire has some 740,000 clones, 80% to 95% of them found once; the top ten carry approximately 25%. CD45RO negativity and positive selection for CCR7 defined naive CD8 cells, a population that excluded terminally differentiated effector memory CD45RA+ cells. About this clone: The antigen is unknown. The sample holds other DNA sequences that translate to the same CDR3.

Study-level results: Among non-shared clonotypes, generation probabilities were lower than among those shared by all four donors. Generally, naive subsets came out with larger estimated richness than memory subsets.

The clonotype originates from a man aged 30 to 39 in good health. What was sequenced was naive CD8+ T cells sorted from blood.

CDR3 DNA: TGTGCCAGCAGCCGGGGTGATCAGCCCCAGCATTTT. Its protein is CASSRGDQPQHF. The chain links TRBV7-9 to TRBJ1-5; D remains unclear. Germline V gene data show CDR1 as SEHNR and CDR2 as FQNEAQ (reference sequence). V was clipped by 5 bases and J by 5 bases, with 7 bases between them. The CDR3 consists of 12 residues.